These 14 T cell receptor beta chains originate from one sample sequenced in a study of blood T cell repertoires in COVID-19. Generated by immunoSEQ multiplex PCR, the TCRdb table keeps only in-frame clones and is missing some. The sample lists roughly 360,000 clones, more than 75% occurring once. The sample taken for sequencing was PBMCs or T cells enriched from blood (not recorded which). These receptors originate from a man aged 30-40 years who had recovered from COVID-19.

The chain uses TRBV4-1 and TRBJ2-3; 7 bases match TRBD2. The CDR3 is made up of 14 amino acids. J lost 6 bases, V lost 1 base, and 4 bases had no gene match. Germline values: CDR1 MGHRA, CDR2 YSYEKL. DNA for the CDR3: TGCGCCAGCAGCCAAGGGGAAGCGGGGGATACGCAGTATTTT. This translates into CASSQGEAGDTQYF.

The rearrangement joins TRBV12-5 to TRBJ2-5; TRBD2 matches at 9 bases. Germline loops: CDR1 LGHNT, CDR2 FRNRAP. The CDR3 sequence is 16 residues long. V gave up 5 bases and J gave up 9 bases; unmatched junction bases: 16. The chain's CDR3 is CASGVNPGLASGSQYF. The CDR3 DNA is TGTGCTAGTGGTGTCAACCCGGGACTAGCCTCCGGGTCCCAGTACTTC.

V and J are TRBV4-3 and TRBJ1-2, with D unclear. CDR3 length: 18 amino acids. V was shortened by 1 base and J by 0 bases, with 18 bases between the two germline ends. Germline values: CDR1 LGHNA, CDR2 YSLEER. CDR3 protein: CASSQGLIQSRPNYGYTF. The CDR3 bases are TGCGCCAGCAGCCAAGGTTTGATACAAAGTCGTCCTAACTATGGCTACACCTTC.

In regard to this clone: At the DNA level, this CDR3 is encoded by other sequences in the same sample as well. The chain joins TRBV18 to TRBJ1-6; 8 positions match TRBD1. The CDR3 consists of 14 residues. The germline V gene has CDR1 KGHSH and CDR2 LQKENI. With 3 bases clipped from V and 9 bases from J, the junction kept 4 bases outside the gene matches. The CDR3 spells CASSPGTGASPLHF. DNA for the CDR3: TGTGCCAGCTCACCTGGGACAGGCGCTTCACCCCTCCACTTT.

The rearrangement uses TRBV7-7 and TRBJ2-3, with TRBD1 matching 7 bases. Germline V lookup: CDR1 SSHAT, CDR2 FNYEAQ (reference sequence). The CDR3 is made up of 15 amino acids. V gave up 5 bases and J gave up 3 bases; unmatched junction bases: 8. CDR3: CASSQQGQATDTQYF. The CDR3 DNA sequence: TGTGCCAGCAGCCAACAAGGACAGGCGACAGATACGCAGTATTTT.

The DNA for the CDR3 is TGTGCCAGCAGCCAAATAACAGGGTCCGGCTACACCTTC. It codes for CASSQITGSGYTF. The chain employs TRBV14 and TRBJ1-2; the D gene is possibly TRBD1 (6 bases). V was cut by 2 bases and J by 8 bases, with 12 bases left in between. This CDR3 is built from 13 residues. Germline V gives CDR1 SGHDN, CDR2 FVKESK.

The gene calls are TRBV12-3 or TRBV12-4 and TRBJ1-1; D gene unclear. V was trimmed by 1 base and J by 10 bases, leaving 7 bases between them. This CDR3 region has 11 residues. CDR3 DNA: TGTGCCAGCAGTTTAGTGGGAGGAGCTTTCTTT. This encodes CASSLVGGAFF.

The chain has TRBV30 and TRBJ2-7; 7 nucleotides line up with TRBD2. Germline CDR1 reads GTSNPN; CDR2 reads SVGIG (reference sequence). The J segment lost 1 base and the V segment lost 2 bases, leaving 8 bases of the junction unmatched. The length of the CDR3 is 15 residues. CDR3 in amino acids: CAWSPAPGGSYEQYF. CDR3 DNA: TGTGCCTGGAGTCCAGCCCCGGGGGGTTCCTACGAGCAGTACTTC.

This clone was seen just once. This chain joins TRBV6-5 and TRBJ1-2, with a weak D call TRBD1 (5 bases). Germline CDR1 reads MNHEY; CDR2 reads SVGAGI. Trimming removed 6 bases from V and 0 bases from J, with 14 bases in between. The length of the CDR3 is 15 residues. DNA for the CDR3: TGTGCCAGCAGCTTGAAGTCAGGGCCTAACTATGGCTACACCTTC. This sequence encodes CASSLKSGPNYGYTF.

The genes are TRBV12-3 or TRBV12-4 and TRBJ1-2; D gene unclear. The V gene lost 3 bases and the J gene lost 2 bases, with 7 bases spanning the gap. This CDR3 region has 13 residues. The CDR3 sequence: CASSFGKNYGYTF. CDR3 nucleotide sequence: TGTGCCAGCAGTTTCGGGAAGAACTATGGCTACACCTTC.

The chain has TRBV7-9 and TRBJ1-5; 7 bases map to TRBD1. Looked up from germline, CDR1 is SEHNR and CDR2 is FQNEAQ (reference sequence). The CDR3 has 12 residues. V lost 4 bases to trimming and J lost 7 bases; unmatched junction nucleotides: 1. CDR3 protein: CASSSTGQPQHF. The CDR3 region has the DNA TGTGCCAGCAGCTCGACAGGGCAGCCCCAGCATTTT.

The chain uses TRBV30 and TRBJ1-4; D uncertain. Trimming removed 1 base at V and 10 bases at J, with 7 bases between. The CDR3 totals 11 residues. Germline V gene lookup returns CDR1 GTSNPN and CDR2 SVGIG (reference sequence). CDR3 region: CAWSGLGKLFF. CDR3 in DNA: TGTGCCTGGAGTGGTCTAGGAAAACTGTTTTTT.

The rearrangement links TRBV14 to TRBJ1-2; D is possibly TRBD1 (6 bases). Looked up from germline, CDR1 is SGHDN and CDR2 is FVKESK. This CDR3 contains 15 residues. With 0 bases removed from V and 4 bases from J, the gap between germline ends came to 12 bases. The CDR3 nucleotides are TGTGCCAGCAGCCAAGAGGCAGGGGCCTTCTATGGCTACACCTTC. Translation gives CASSQEAGAFYGYTF.

The V and J genes are TRBV30 and TRBJ1-5; perhaps TRBD1 as D (5 bases). V gave up 2 bases and J gave up 0 bases, with 11 bases separating them. This CDR3 region has 15 residues. Per the germline V gene, CDR1 is GTSNPN and CDR2 is SVGIG (reference sequence). The CDR3 bases are TGTGCCTGGAGTAGGCGGGGCGGTAGCAATCAGCCCCAGCATTTT. Protein sequence: CAWSRRGGSNQPQHF.